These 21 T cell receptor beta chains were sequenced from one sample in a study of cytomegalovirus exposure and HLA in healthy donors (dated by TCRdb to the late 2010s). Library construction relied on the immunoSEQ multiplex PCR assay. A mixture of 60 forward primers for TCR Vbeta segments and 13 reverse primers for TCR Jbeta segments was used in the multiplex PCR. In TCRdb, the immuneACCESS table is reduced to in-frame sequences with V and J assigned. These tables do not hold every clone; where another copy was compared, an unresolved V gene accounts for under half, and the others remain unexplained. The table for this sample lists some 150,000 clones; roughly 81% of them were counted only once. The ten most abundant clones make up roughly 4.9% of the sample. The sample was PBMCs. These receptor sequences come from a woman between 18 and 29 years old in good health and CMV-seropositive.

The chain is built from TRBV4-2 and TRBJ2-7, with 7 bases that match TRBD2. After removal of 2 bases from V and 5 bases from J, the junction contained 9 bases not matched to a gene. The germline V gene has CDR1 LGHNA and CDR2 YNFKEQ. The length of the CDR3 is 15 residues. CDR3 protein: CASSQLWTRIHEQYF. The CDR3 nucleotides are TGTGCCAGCAGCCAATTATGGACTAGGATCCACGAGCAGTACTTC.

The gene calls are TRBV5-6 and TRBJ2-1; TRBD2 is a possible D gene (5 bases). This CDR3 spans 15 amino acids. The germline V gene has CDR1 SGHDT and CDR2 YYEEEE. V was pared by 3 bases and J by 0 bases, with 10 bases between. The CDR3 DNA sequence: TGTGCCAGCAGCTCGGACTTACACTCCTACAATGAGCAGTTCTTC. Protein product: CASSSDLHSYNEQFF.

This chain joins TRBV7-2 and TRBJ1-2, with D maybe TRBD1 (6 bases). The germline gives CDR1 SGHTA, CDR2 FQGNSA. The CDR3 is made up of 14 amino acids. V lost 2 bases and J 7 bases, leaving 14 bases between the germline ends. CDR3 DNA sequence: TGTGCCAGCAGCTTACAGGCTCAGGGGTCTGGCTACACCTTC. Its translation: CASSLQAQGSGYTF.

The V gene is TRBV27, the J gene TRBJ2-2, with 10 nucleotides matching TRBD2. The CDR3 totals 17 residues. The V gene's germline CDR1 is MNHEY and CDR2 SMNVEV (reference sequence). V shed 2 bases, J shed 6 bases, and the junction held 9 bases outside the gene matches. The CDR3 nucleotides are TGTGCCAGCAGTTTAGTTCCGGGACTAGCGAAGGCCGGGGAGCTGTTTTTT. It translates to CASSLVPGLAKAGELFF.

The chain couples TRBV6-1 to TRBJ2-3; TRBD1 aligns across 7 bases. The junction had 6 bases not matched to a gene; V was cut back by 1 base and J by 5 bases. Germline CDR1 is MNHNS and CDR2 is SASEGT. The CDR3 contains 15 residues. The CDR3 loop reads CASSEVGGWGDTQYF. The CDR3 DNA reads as TGTGCCAGCAGTGAAGTAGGGGGCTGGGGAGATACGCAGTATTTT.

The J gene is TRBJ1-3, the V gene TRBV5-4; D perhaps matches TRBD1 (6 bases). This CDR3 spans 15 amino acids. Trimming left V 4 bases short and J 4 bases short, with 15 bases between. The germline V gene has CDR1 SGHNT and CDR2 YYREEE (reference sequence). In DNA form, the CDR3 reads TGTGCCAGCAGCAAAACCAGGGGTGAAGGAAACACCATATATTTT. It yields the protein CASSKTRGEGNTIYF.

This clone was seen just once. The DNA of the CDR3 is TGTGCCAGCAGCCGGGACACCAGACAAGAGACCCAGTACTTC. Protein product: CASSRDTRQETQYF. V gene TRBV28 combines with J gene TRBJ2-5; D is perhaps TRBD1 (6 bases). This CDR3 is built from 14 residues. The V gene lost 6 bases and the J gene lost 2 bases, with 13 bases spanning the gap. CDR1 MDHEN and CDR2 SYDVKM come from the germline V gene.

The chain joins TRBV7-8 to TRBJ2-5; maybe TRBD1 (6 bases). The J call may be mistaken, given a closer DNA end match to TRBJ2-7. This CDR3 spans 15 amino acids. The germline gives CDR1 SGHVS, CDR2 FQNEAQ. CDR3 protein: CASSLELTGTYEQYF. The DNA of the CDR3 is TGTGCCAGCAGCTTAGAACTCACAGGGACCTACGAGCAGTACTTC.

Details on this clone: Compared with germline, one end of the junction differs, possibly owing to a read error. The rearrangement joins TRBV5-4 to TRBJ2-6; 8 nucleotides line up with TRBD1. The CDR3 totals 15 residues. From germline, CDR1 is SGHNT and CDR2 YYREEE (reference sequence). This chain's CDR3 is CASSYDRGEANGLTF. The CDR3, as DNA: TGTGCCAGCAGCTATGACAGGGGTGAGGCCAACGGCCTGACTTTC.

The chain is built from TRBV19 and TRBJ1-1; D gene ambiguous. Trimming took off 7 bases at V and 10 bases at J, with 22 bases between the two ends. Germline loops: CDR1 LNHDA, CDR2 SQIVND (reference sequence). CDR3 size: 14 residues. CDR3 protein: CASNDGDYRRAAFF. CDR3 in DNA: TGTGCCAGTAATGATGGAGATTATAGACGAGCAGCTTTCTTT.

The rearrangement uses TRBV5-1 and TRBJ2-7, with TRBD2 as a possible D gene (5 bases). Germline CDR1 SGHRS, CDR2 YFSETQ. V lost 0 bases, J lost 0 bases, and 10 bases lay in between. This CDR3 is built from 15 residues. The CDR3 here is CASSLEGRGSYEQYF. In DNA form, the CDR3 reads TGCGCCAGCAGCTTGGAGGGCCGGGGCTCCTACGAGCAGTACTTC.

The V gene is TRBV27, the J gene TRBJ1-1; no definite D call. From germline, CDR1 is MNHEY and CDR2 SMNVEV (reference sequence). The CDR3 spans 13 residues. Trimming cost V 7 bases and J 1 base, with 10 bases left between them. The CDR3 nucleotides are TGTGCCAGCAATGGGCCTCCGAACACTGAAGCTTTCTTT. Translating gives CASNGPPNTEAFF.

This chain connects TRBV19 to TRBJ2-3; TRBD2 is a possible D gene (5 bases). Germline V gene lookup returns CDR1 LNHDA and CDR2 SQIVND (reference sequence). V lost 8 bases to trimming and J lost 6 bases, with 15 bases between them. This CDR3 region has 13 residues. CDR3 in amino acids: CASSLGVHDTQYF. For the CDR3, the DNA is TGTGCCAGTTCCCTCGGGGTTCACGATACGCAGTATTTT. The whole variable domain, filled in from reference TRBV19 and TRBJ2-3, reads DGGITQSPKYLFRKEGQNVTLSCEQNLNHDAMYWYRQDPGQGLRLIYYSQIVNDFQKGDIAEGYSVSREKKESFPLTVTSAQKNPTAFYLCASSLGVHDTQYFGPGTRLTVL.

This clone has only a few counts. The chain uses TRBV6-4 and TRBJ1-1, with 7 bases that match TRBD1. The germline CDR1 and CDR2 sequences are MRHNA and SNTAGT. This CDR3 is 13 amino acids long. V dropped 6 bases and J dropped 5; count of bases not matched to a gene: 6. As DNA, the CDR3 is TGTGCCAGCAGACCCACAGGGGTGACTGAAGCTTTCTTT. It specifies CASRPTGVTEAFF.

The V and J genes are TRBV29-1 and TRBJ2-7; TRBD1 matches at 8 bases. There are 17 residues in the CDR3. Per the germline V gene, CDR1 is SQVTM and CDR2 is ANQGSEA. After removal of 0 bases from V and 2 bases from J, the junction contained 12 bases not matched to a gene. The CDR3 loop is CSVEDSRGHPVPYEQYF. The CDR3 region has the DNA TGCAGCGTTGAAGATAGCAGGGGGCACCCGGTGCCCTACGAGCAGTACTTC.

The CDR3 sequence: CASRGDRGDSQYF. The CDR3, as DNA: TGTGCCAGCAGGGGGGACAGGGGGGACAGTCAGTACTTC. The chain couples TRBV2 to TRBJ2-4; 11 bases map to TRBD1. The germline V gene has CDR1 SNHLY and CDR2 FYNNEI. V was clipped by 6 bases and J by 12 bases; unmatched bases: 7. The CDR3 is 13 residues long.

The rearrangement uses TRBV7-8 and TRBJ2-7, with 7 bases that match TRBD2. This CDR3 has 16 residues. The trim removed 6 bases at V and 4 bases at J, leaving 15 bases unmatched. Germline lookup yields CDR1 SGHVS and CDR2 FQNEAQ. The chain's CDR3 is CASSRGGGGGGYEQYF. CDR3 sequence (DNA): TGTGCCAGCAGTCGGGGCGGAGGTGGCGGGGGATACGAGCAGTACTTC.

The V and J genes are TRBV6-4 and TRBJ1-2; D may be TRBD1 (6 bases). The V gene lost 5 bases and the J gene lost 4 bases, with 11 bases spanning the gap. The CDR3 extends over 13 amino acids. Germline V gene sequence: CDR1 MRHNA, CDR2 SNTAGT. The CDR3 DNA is TGTGCCAGCAGTACCGGACAGAGCTATGGCTACACCTTC. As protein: CASSTGQSYGYTF.

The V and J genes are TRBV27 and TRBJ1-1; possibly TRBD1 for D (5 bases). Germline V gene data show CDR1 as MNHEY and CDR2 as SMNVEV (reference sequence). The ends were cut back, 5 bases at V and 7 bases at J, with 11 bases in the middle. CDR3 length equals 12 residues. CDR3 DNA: TGTGCCAGCAGTCTCCTGGGGGGTGAAGCTTTCTTT. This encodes CASSLLGGEAFF.

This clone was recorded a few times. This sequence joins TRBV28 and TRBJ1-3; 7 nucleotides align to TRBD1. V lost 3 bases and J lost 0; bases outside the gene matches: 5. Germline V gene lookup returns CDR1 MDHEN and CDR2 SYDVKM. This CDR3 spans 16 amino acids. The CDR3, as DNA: TGTGCCAGCAGTTTCCCGGGACAGAGCTCTGGAAACACCATATATTTT. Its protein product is CASSFPGQSSGNTIYF.

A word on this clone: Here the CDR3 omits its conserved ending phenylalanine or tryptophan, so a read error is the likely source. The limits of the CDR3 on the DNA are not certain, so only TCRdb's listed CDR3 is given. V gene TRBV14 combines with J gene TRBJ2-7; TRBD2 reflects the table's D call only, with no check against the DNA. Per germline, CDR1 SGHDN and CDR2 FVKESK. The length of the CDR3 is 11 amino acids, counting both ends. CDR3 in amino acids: CASSQEGSGGL.